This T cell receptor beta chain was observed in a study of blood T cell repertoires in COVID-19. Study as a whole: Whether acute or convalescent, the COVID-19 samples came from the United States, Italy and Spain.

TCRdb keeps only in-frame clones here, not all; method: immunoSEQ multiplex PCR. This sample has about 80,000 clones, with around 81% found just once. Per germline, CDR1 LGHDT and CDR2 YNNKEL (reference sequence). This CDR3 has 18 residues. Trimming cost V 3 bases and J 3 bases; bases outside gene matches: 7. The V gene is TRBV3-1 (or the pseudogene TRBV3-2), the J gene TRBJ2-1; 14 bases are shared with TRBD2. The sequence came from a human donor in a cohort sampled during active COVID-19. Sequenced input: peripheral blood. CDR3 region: CASSQPRTSGRRYNEQFF. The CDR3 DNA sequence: TGTGCCAGCAGCCAGCCCAGGACTAGCGGGAGGCGCTACAATGAGCAGTTCTTC.